One and the same sample provided the 21 T cell receptor beta chains below, sequenced in a study of T cell responses to AZD1222 COVID-19 vaccine. Profiling relied on immunoSEQ multiplex PCR, and the TCRdb table lists in-frame clones only, not all of them. Of roughly 120,000 clones in the sample, approximately 86% were seen once. Sequenced material: peripheral blood, taken on day 0 of MenACWY control vaccination. These receptors originate from an adult in good health.

The V call is TRBV19, the J call TRBJ2-3, with D perhaps matching TRBD2 (5 bases). The germline V and J ends were trimmed by 3 bases and 4 bases, with 8 bases remaining between them. Germline loops: CDR1 LNHDA, CDR2 SQIVND (reference sequence). CDR3 length equals 13 residues. For the CDR3, the DNA is TGTGCCAGTAGTATCGTGGGAGCAGATACGCAGTATTTT. It specifies CASSIVGADTQYF.

The chain is built from TRBV27 and TRBJ1-1, with 8 nucleotides matching TRBD1. V shed 5 bases and J 7 bases; nucleotides not matched to a gene: 9. Germline CDR1 MNHEY, CDR2 SMNVEV (reference sequence). This CDR3 contains 14 residues. Written as DNA, the CDR3 is TGTGCCAGCAGTATAAACAGGGGGTCGATTGAAGCTTTCTTT. This sequence encodes CASSINRGSIEAFF.

V and J are TRBV28 and TRBJ2-2; D is undetermined. Looked up from germline, CDR1 is MDHEN and CDR2 is SYDVKM. The CDR3 contains 16 residues. V was cut by 7 bases and J by 0 bases, with 15 bases left in between. CDR3 region: CASNFQTLTNTGELFF. The CDR3 DNA reads as TGTGCCAGCAACTTCCAGACACTCACGAACACCGGGGAGCTGTTTTTT.

The V gene is TRBV27, the J gene TRBJ1-1, with 7 positions matching TRBD1. Trimming removed 4 bases from V and 1 base from J; junction bases left unmatched: 3. This CDR3 has 14 residues. Germline V gene lookup returns CDR1 MNHEY and CDR2 SMNVEV (reference sequence). The CDR3, as DNA: TGTGCCAGCAGTTCATGGACAGGGAACACTGAAGCTTTCTTT. This translates into CASSSWTGNTEAFF.

The table lists this clone with a few counts. The genes are TRBV6-1 and TRBJ1-2; unclear D gene. Trimming took 1 base from V and 5 from J, leaving 8 bases between them. Looked up from germline, CDR1 is MNHNS and CDR2 is SASEGT. This CDR3 has 13 residues. In DNA, the CDR3 is TGTGCCAGCAGTGAAGTACGAAGATATGGCTACACCTTC. Its protein product is CASSEVRRYGYTF.

V usage is TRBV29-1 and J usage is TRBJ1-3; D gene uncertain. Germline V gene lookup returns CDR1 SQVTM and CDR2 ANQGSEA. CDR3 length: 13 residues. The CDR3 protein is CGGSESSGNTIYF. The CDR3 DNA sequence: TGCGGAGGGAGCGAGAGCTCTGGAAACACCATATATTTT.

CDR3: CAWSGRWGNTGELFF. The CDR3 region has the DNA TGTGCCTGGAGTGGTCGCTGGGGGAACACCGGGGAGCTGTTTTTT. The chain links TRBV30 to TRBJ2-2; D ambiguous. V lost 1 base, J lost 1 base, and 10 bases lay in between. The CDR3 extends over 15 amino acids. Germline V gene data show CDR1 as GTSNPN and CDR2 as SVGIG (reference sequence).

A note on this clone: This sample also contains other DNA sequences that code for the same CDR3. The chain has TRBV5-4 and TRBJ2-7; D is unresolved. Trimming took 0 bases from V and 2 from J, leaving 3 bases between them. The CDR3 has 12 residues. The V gene's germline CDR1 is SGHNT and CDR2 YYREEE (reference sequence). CDR3 protein: CASSLGTYEQYF. CDR3 DNA: TGTGCCAGCAGCTTGGGAACCTACGAGCAGTACTTC.

The chain uses TRBV6-6 and TRBJ2-7; weak D call: TRBD1 (5 bases). The CDR3 is 15 amino acids. The V and J ends lost 2 bases and 2 bases respectively, with 13 bases between them. Germline V gene data show CDR1 as MNHNY and CDR2 as SVGAGI (reference sequence). CDR3 nucleotides: TGTGCCAGCAGTTACGACACAGGACCTCCCTACGAGCAGTACTTC. Translated, it gives CASSYDTGPPYEQYF.

This chain links TRBV7-2 with TRBJ2-7; D perhaps matches TRBD1 (5 bases). This CDR3 region has 14 residues. Germline V CDR1 and CDR2: SGHTA, FQGNSA. Trimming shortened V by 1 base and J by 3 bases, and 10 bases separated the two germline ends. The CDR3 DNA reads as TGTGCCAGCAGCTTAGGTCCAGGGAACTACGAGCAGTACTTC. Its translation is CASSLGPGNYEQYF.

The V and J genes are TRBV7-2 and TRBJ1-6; TRBD1 is a possible D gene (5 bases). Trimming removed 4 bases from V and 7 bases from J, with 14 bases in between. CDR1 and CDR2 from the germline V gene are SGHTA and FQGNSA. This CDR3 spans 15 amino acids. CDR3 DNA sequence: TGTGCCAGCAGCTCTTTTGGAGGGGACAATTCACCCCTCCACTTT. Translating gives CASSSFGGDNSPLHF.

V gene TRBV7-3 combines with J gene TRBJ2-3, with 7 nucleotides matching TRBD2. The germline V gene has CDR1 SGHTA and CDR2 FQGTGA. The CDR3 contains 16 residues. Germline trimming cut 5 bases from V and 0 bases from J; bases unmatched to any gene: 8. CDR3 amino acids: CASSPERGTSTDTQYF. CDR3 DNA sequence: TGTGCCAGCAGCCCCGAGCGGGGAACTAGCACAGATACGCAGTATTTT.

This clone was detected a few times. The chain links TRBV28 to TRBJ2-2, with 10 nucleotides matching TRBD2. V shed 6 bases, J shed 4 bases, and the junction held 5 bases outside the gene matches. CDR1 is MDHEN and CDR2 is SYDVKM in the germline V gene. This CDR3 has 15 residues. The CDR3 here is CASRGLAYITGELFF. In DNA form, the CDR3 reads TGTGCCAGCAGGGGACTAGCGTATATCACCGGGGAGCTGTTTTTT.

The chain employs TRBV11-2 and TRBJ2-7, with D perhaps being TRBD1 or TRBD2 (5 bases each). This CDR3 has 16 amino acids. V lost 1 base and J 0 bases, leaving 13 bases between the germline ends. Germline V lookup: CDR1 SGHAT, CDR2 FQNNGV. The CDR3 DNA reads TGTGCCAGCAGCTTAGGGGTGGGGACCGTCTCCTACGAGCAGTACTTC. As protein: CASSLGVGTVSYEQYF.

The count of this clone is one. V is TRBV4-3 and J is TRBJ2-3; unclear D gene. CDR3 size: 20 residues. Trimming took 1 base from V and 2 from J, leaving 25 bases between them. The germline V gene has CDR1 LGHNA and CDR2 YSLEER. The CDR3 coding sequence is TGCGCCAGCAGCCAAGTATGGCTCAACCCAGACACAAACGACACAGATACGCAGTATTTT. It codes for CASSQVWLNPDTNDTDTQYF.

This clone is a singleton in its sample. The V call is TRBV3-1 (or the pseudogene TRBV3-2), the J call TRBJ1-3; no reliable D call. Germline V gene lookup returns CDR1 LGHDT and CDR2 YNNKEL (reference sequence). V lost 0 bases and J lost 11, with 11 bases in between. CDR3 size: 13 residues. CDR3 sequence: CASSQDGGRPIYF. The DNA for the CDR3 is TGTGCCAGCAGCCAAGATGGAGGGAGGCCCATATATTTT.

CDR3 in DNA: TGCGCCAGCAGCCAAGATCCGGAGGACTGGGGGGCTGAAGCTTTCTTT. This codes for CASSQDPEDWGAEAFF. This chain uses TRBV4-3 with TRBJ1-1, with D perhaps matching TRBD1 (5 bases). Germline loops: CDR1 LGHNA, CDR2 YSLEER. This CDR3 spans 16 amino acids. The V end was cut by 0 bases, the J end by 6 bases, with 17 bases between.

V and J are TRBV11-2 and TRBJ2-5; D gene uncertain. From germline, CDR1 is SGHAT and CDR2 FQNNGV. The CDR3 runs to 14 residues. Trimming pared 3 bases from V and 5 bases from J, leaving 13 bases between. For the CDR3, the DNA is TGTGCCAGCAGCTTGGGTAGGACGGGTGAGACCCAGTACTTC. This sequence encodes CASSLGRTGETQYF. The full variable domain, rest sourced from reference TRBV11-2 and TRBJ2-5, is EAGVAQSPRYKIIEKRQSVAFWCNPISGHATLYWYQQILGQGPKLLIQFQNNGVVDDSQLPKDRFSAERLKGVDSTLKIQPAKLEDSAVYLCASSLGRTGETQYFGPGTRLLVL.

J is TRBJ2-7 and V is TRBV28; D unresolved. This CDR3 has 13 amino acids. The V gene's germline CDR1 is MDHEN and CDR2 SYDVKM. With 2 bases removed from V and 8 bases from J, the gap between germline ends came to 13 bases. The DNA for the CDR3 is TGTGCCAGCAGTTTACCCGGGCCAACCAAGCAGTACTTC. It translates to CASSLPGPTKQYF.

The chain carries TRBV27 and TRBJ1-2, with unresolved D. The CDR3 length is 16 residues. The germline V gene encodes CDR1 MNHEY and CDR2 SMNVEV (reference sequence). Trimming removed 1 base at V and 4 bases at J, with 16 bases between. CDR3 in DNA: TGTGCCAGCAGTTTATTTAAGGACGGGTCTGTCTATGGCTACACCTTC. Translating it yields CASSLFKDGSVYGYTF.

This clone was picked up a small number of times. V gene TRBV19 combines with J gene TRBJ2-2; no definite D call. Per the germline V gene, CDR1 is LNHDA and CDR2 is SQIVND (reference sequence). The CDR3 consists of 14 residues. V was pared by 6 bases and J by 0 bases, with 8 bases between. The CDR3 protein is CASSRPPNTGELFF. CDR3 coding DNA: TGTGCCAGTAGCAGGCCCCCGAACACCGGGGAGCTGTTTTTT.